One and the same sample provided the 22 T cell receptor beta chains below, sequenced in a study of T cell repertoires and HLA-DP antigens. Their recognized antigens are unknown. Data came from immunoSEQ multiplex PCR; TCRdb stores just in-frame clones and leaves some out. The repertoire holds roughly 110,000 clones, 80% to 95% seen once, with around 0.25% in the top ten. Sequencing input: CD4+ T cells from PBMCs. These receptors came from a woman between 18 and 30 years old in good health and CMV-seronegative.

The gene calls are TRBV2 and TRBJ2-7; a possible D gene is TRBD1 (5 bases). Per the germline V gene, CDR1 is SNHLY and CDR2 is FYNNEI. The V and J ends lost 7 bases and 6 bases respectively, with 22 bases between them. This CDR3 is 15 amino acids long. This CDR3 is CASKAVAGFSGEQYF. The CDR3 DNA reads as TGTGCCAGCAAAGCAGTGGCAGGGTTTTCGGGCGAGCAGTACTTC.

The chain couples TRBV19 to TRBJ2-5, with 7 positions matching TRBD1. The CDR3 has 15 residues. Trimming took 4 bases from V and 8 from J; bases not matched to a gene: 13. Germline V lookup: CDR1 LNHDA, CDR2 SQIVND (reference sequence). The CDR3 here is CASSTIGRTGDTQYF. The DNA of the CDR3 is TGTGCCAGTAGTACCATTGGACGGACAGGCGATACCCAGTACTTC.

V and J are TRBV6-4 and TRBJ2-3, with 12 bases aligning to TRBD2. CDR1 is MRHNA and CDR2 is SNTAGT in the germline V gene. The V gene end was trimmed by 6 bases and the J gene end by 5 bases; junction bases not matched to a gene: 6. The CDR3 runs to 15 residues. The CDR3 region is CASSRGLAGVDTQYF. CDR3 nucleotides: TGTGCCAGCAGCAGGGGACTAGCGGGCGTAGATACGCAGTATTTT.

This chain joins TRBV7-2 and TRBJ2-1; D is perhaps TRBD2 (5 bases). Germline CDR1 is SGHTA and CDR2 is FQGNSA. The CDR3 contains 13 residues. The V and J ends lost 2 bases and 5 bases respectively, with 7 bases between them. The DNA of the CDR3 is TGTGCCAGCAGCTTATTGAGGGACAATGAGCAGTTCTTC. Translation: CASSLLRDNEQFF.

This chain links TRBV5-4 with TRBJ2-2; possibly TRBD2 for D (6 bases). Deletions cut 4 bases from V and 4 bases from J, with 14 bases between. The CDR3 has 15 residues. The V gene's germline CDR1 is SGHNT and CDR2 YYREEE (reference sequence). The CDR3 nucleotides read TGTGCCAGCAGCAGTGGGACTCCGATCACCGGGGAGCTGTTTTTT. Amino acid sequence: CASSSGTPITGELFF.

This clone is a singleton in its sample. The CDR3 bases are TGTGCCAGCAGGCCAGGGAGAAGGGGAAACACCATATATTTT. Amino acids: CASRPGRRGNTIYF. The rearrangement uses TRBV7-6 and TRBJ1-3, with D possibly being TRBD1 (5 bases). V gave up 6 bases and J gave up 4 bases, with 13 bases separating them. CDR1 and CDR2 (germline): SGHVS, FNYEAQ. The CDR3 has 14 amino acids. The complete variable domain, with remaining parts taken from reference TRBV7-6 and TRBJ1-3, reads GAGVSQSPRYKVTKRGQDVALRCDPISGHVSLYWYRQALGQGPEFLTYFNYEAQQDKSGLPNDRFSAERPEGSISTLTIQRTEQRDSAMYRCASRPGRRGNTIYFGEGSWLTVV.

V usage is TRBV6-4 and J usage is TRBJ1-1; TRBD1 matches at 8 bases. The CDR3 extends over 15 amino acids. J was trimmed by 3 bases and V by 5 bases; bases with no gene match: 8. Germline lookup yields CDR1 MRHNA and CDR2 SNTAGT. CDR3 sequence (DNA): TGTGCCAGCAGTTTCTACAGGGGGGAGGACACTGAAGCTTTCTTT. Amino acids: CASSFYRGEDTEAFF.

The chain recombines TRBV19 with TRBJ2-1; 11 bases are a match to TRBD2. With V trimmed by 3 bases and J by 9 bases, 4 bases remained unmatched. This CDR3 has 14 amino acids. Looked up from germline, CDR1 is LNHDA and CDR2 is SQIVND (reference sequence). The CDR3 is CASSMTSGVGEQFF. CDR3 sequence (DNA): TGTGCCAGTAGTATGACTAGCGGGGTCGGTGAGCAGTTCTTC.

The chain combines TRBV28 with TRBJ1-2; tentatively, D is TRBD1 (5 bases). Trimming cost V 7 bases and J 2 bases, with 8 bases left between them. Germline CDR1 MDHEN, CDR2 SYDVKM. CDR3 size: 12 residues. This CDR3 is CASKAGNYGYTF. The CDR3 nucleotides are TGTGCCAGCAAGGCAGGGAACTATGGCTACACCTTC.

This chain connects TRBV11-3 to TRBJ1-3; no clear D. Per germline, CDR1 SGHNT and CDR2 YENEEA. The length of the CDR3 is 13 residues. With 4 bases removed from V and 4 bases from J, the gap between germline ends came to 8 bases. The CDR3: CASSSSRGNTIYF. The CDR3 DNA is TGTGCCAGCAGCTCCTCCCGGGGAAACACCATATATTTT.

The chain is built from TRBV29-1 and TRBJ1-5; a weak D match, TRBD1 (5 bases). This CDR3 has 12 residues. Trimming left V 5 bases short and J 0 bases short, with 5 bases between. Germline-derived CDR1 and CDR2 are SQVTM and ANQGSEA. In DNA, the CDR3 is TGCAGCGTTCAGGGTAGCAATCAGCCCCAGCATTTT. As protein: CSVQGSNQPQHF.

The chain employs TRBV5-1 and TRBJ2-7, with D possibly called TRBD1 or TRBD2 (5 bases each). With 4 bases removed from V and 4 bases from J, the gap between germline ends came to 18 bases. CDR3 length equals 15 residues. In germline, CDR1 is SGHRS, CDR2 YFSETQ. CDR3 residues: CASSPPEGLEYEQYV. The CDR3 nucleotides read TGCGCCAGCAGCCCACCCGAGGGGTTAGAATACGAGCAGTACGTC.

The chain carries TRBV25-1 and TRBJ2-5, with 8 bases matching TRBD2. The CDR3 has 15 amino acids. Germline CDR1 is MGHDK and CDR2 is SYGVNS. The V segment lost 2 bases and the J segment 0 bases; nucleotides outside the gene matches: 2. CDR3 coding DNA: TGTGCCAGCAGTGAAAGGCGGGGGGACCAAGAGACCCAGTACTTC. As protein: CASSERRGDQETQYF. Variable domain in full (rest from reference TRBV25-1 and TRBJ2-5): EADIYQTPRYLVIGTGKKITLECSQTMGHDKMYWYQQDPGMELHLIHYSYGVNSTEKGDLSSESTVSRIRTEHFPLTLESARPSHTSQYLCASSERRGDQETQYFGPGTRLLVL.

The chain has TRBV27 and TRBJ1-6, with 7 bases fitting TRBD1. The ends lost 6 bases at V and 5 bases at J; junction bases unmatched: 7. This CDR3 comprises 15 residues. CDR1 is MNHEY and CDR2 is SMNVEV in the germline V gene (reference sequence). This CDR3 reads CASRSGQIDNSPLHF. CDR3 DNA sequence: TGTGCCAGCAGATCGGGACAGATCGATAATTCACCCCTCCACTTT.

This chain uses TRBV7-2 with TRBJ2-4; possible D gene TRBD2, 6 bases. The germline gives CDR1 SGHTA, CDR2 FQGNSA. V dropped 1 base and J dropped 9 bases, with 13 bases sitting between them. The CDR3 is 14 amino acids. DNA for the CDR3: TGTGCCAGCAGCTTAGGGGACTCGCGGGGCATTCAGTACTTC. Translation: CASSLGDSRGIQYF. Complete variable domain (other parts from reference TRBV7-2 and TRBJ2-4): GAGVSQSPSNKVTEKGKDVELRCDPISGHTALYWYRQSLGQGLEFLIYFQGNSAPDKSGLPSDRFSAERTGGSVSTLTIQRTQQEDSAVYLCASSLGDSRGIQYFGAGTRLSVL.

The V gene is TRBV18, the J gene TRBJ1-1; D is perhaps TRBD1 (5 bases). The germline CDR1 and CDR2 sequences are KGHSH and LQKENI. There are 17 residues in the CDR3. The ends were cut back, 0 bases at V and 0 bases at J, with 14 bases in the middle. The CDR3 here is CASSPPGKGTMNTEAFF. In nucleotides, the CDR3 is TGTGCCAGCTCACCACCGGGAAAGGGGACGATGAACACTGAAGCTTTCTTT.

The genes are TRBV14 and TRBJ1-2; a possible D gene is TRBD1 (6 bases). V lost 2 bases and J 4 bases, leaving 11 bases between the germline ends. This CDR3 comprises 14 residues. CDR1 is SGHDN, CDR2 FVKESK, per germline. CDR3 loop: CASSQTGGGYGYTF. CDR3 in DNA: TGTGCCAGCAGCCAAACTGGAGGGGGCTATGGCTACACCTTC. Using reference TRBV14 and TRBJ1-2 for the parts outside the CDR3, the full variable domain is EAGVTQFPSHSVIEKGQTVTLRCDPISGHDNLYWYRRVMGKEIKFLLHFVKESKQDESGMPNNRFLAERTGGTYSTLKVQPAELEDSGVYFCASSQTGGGYGYTFGSGTRLTVV.

V gene TRBV29-1 combines with J gene TRBJ2-3; D possibly corresponds to TRBD2 (7 bases). CDR3 length: 17 residues. Germline CDR1 reads SQVTM; CDR2 reads ANQGSEA. The CDR3 region has the DNA TGCAGTATTGGCGGGGGCCGGACGGCCGTCAGCACAGATACGCAGTATTTT. Translated, it gives CSIGGGRTAVSTDTQYF.

The rearrangement links TRBV18 to TRBJ2-2; D is perhaps TRBD1 (6 bases). The CDR3 loop spans 15 amino acids. Germline V lookup: CDR1 KGHSH, CDR2 LQKENI. The V and J ends lost 3 bases and 6 bases respectively, with 14 bases between them. CDR3 coding DNA: TGTGCCAGCTCACCGGGGACACCCCGGTCCGGGGAGCTGTTTTTT. Protein product: CASSPGTPRSGELFF.

The chain recombines TRBV11-2 with TRBJ2-1, with unresolved D. There are 13 residues in the CDR3. V lost 1 base, J lost 9 bases, and 10 bases lay in between. Germline-derived CDR1 and CDR2 are SGHAT and FQNNGV. CDR3 loop: CASSLGSRVEQFF. The CDR3 DNA sequence: TGTGCCAGCAGCTTAGGTAGTCGGGTTGAGCAGTTCTTC.

This clone was recorded only once. This chain links TRBV18 with TRBJ1-4; D uncertain. CDR1 KGHSH and CDR2 LQKENI come from the germline V gene. V lost 0 bases and J lost 8, with 4 bases in between. The CDR3 runs 12 residues. The CDR3 DNA reads TGTGCCAGCTCACCACCGGTCGAAAAACTGTTTTTT. Amino acids: CASSPPVEKLFF.

This clone was counted once. The chain carries TRBV28 and TRBJ2-3, with TRBD2 matching 12 bases. The ends lost 1 base at V and 8 bases at J; junction bases unmatched: 10. There are 17 residues in the CDR3. Germline V lookup: CDR1 MDHEN, CDR2 SYDVKM. The CDR3 loop reads CASSLFASGGADGTQYF. Here the CDR3 DNA reads TGTGCCAGCAGTTTATTCGCTAGCGGGGGGGCCGATGGTACGCAGTATTTT.